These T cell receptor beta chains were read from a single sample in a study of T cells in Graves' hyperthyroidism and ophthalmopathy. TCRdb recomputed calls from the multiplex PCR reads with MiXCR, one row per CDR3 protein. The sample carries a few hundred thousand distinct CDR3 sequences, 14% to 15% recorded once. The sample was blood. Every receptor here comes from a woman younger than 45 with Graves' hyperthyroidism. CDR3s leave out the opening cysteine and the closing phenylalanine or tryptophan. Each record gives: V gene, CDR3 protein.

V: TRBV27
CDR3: ASSFTRGYGYT

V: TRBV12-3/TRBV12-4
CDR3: ASSFRDGTYEQY

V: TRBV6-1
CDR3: ASSSRRASVSSYEQY

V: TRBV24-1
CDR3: ATSDLADTQY

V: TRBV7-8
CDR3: GSSLAGSGGQF

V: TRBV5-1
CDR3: ASSFVDKPSYEQY

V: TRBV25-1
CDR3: ASKGGSVNNEQF

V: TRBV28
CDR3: ASNGGQRQY

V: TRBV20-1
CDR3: SASQGGLIAKNIQY

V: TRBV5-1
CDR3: ASSPMGQPNTEAF

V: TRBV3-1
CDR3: ASSQGGNGELF

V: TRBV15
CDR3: ATSRGTAPYNEQF

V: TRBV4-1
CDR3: ASSQEQGNSPLH

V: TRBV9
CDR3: ASSPQPGLEKLF

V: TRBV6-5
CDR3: ASSFSGLAVNTGELF

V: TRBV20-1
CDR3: SASWTSGSADTQY

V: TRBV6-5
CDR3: ASSYRLGAYEQY

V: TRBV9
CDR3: ASGPGTSGSYEQY

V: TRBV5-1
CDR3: ASFPGGSTTDTQY

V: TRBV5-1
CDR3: ASSRSGDNYGYT

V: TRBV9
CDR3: ASSPQTTGSSSYEQY

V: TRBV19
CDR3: ASSIERGRASYNEQF

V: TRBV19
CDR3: ASRMGGVGETQY

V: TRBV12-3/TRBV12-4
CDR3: ASSPAYLQF

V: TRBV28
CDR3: ASSLPAGELF

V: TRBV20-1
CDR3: SATRGDEQF

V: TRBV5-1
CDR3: ASSSTAGTYYEQY

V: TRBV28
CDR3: ASSYKAGGRNTGELF

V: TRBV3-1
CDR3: ASSQLGKSEQY

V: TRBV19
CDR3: ASSIVARQGIQPQH

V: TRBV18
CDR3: ASSPLAGTGDTQY

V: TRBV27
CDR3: ASSLSSGFRADTQY

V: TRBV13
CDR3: ASSSRGPPSGNTIY

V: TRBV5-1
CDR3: ASSRQGHGNIQY

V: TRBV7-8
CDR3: ASSLSGQGYQPQH

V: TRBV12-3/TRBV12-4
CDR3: ASSWGGSISYEQY

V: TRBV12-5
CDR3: ASGLDNQPQH

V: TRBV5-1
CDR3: ASSLEPSSYNEQF

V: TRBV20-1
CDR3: SASRVEYEQY

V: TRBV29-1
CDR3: SVEGVTDTQY

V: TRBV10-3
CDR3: AISKSGGGNQPQH

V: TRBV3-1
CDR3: ASRRGQGSTPLH

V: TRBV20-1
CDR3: SASRGLSSYNEQF

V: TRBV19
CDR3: ASSPKDRSRTGELF

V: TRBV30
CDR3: AWRDSQGTGNTIY

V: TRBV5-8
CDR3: ASSLGTRRIQPQH

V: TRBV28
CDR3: ASSLGGLGNTEAF

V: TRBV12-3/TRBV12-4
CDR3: ASSLLAGHTGELF

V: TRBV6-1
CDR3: ASSEGGLAGGNTDTQY

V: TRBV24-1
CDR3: ATSSGGGGYNEQF

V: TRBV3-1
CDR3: ASSLRGISYNEQF

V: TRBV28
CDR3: ASSDSGTGIRGANVLT

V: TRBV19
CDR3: ASSQGRLAGVADTQY

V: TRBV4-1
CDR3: ASSPGLADTYEQY

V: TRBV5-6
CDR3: ASSFRETLPPRPEQY